This TCR beta chain was observed in a study of beta chain features in type 1 diabetes. Reverse transcription of all isolated RNA meant that expressed TCRB transcripts were sequenced. Assay used: immunoSEQ multiplex PCR; TCRdb lists only in-frame clones, some missing. Altogether about 270,000 clones are present, 13% to 15% being singletons, with the ten largest covering around 0.026%. Worth noting for this clone: Its antigen remains unidentified.

Study results and caveats: Healthy donors had naive, central memory and Treg TCRB repertoires that appeared less similar than those seen among patients. TCRB rearrangement may or may not be influenced by HLA type; here this remained unresolved.

Germline lookup yields CDR1 SGHVS and CDR2 FNYEAQ. The CDR3 loop spans 14 amino acids. V shed 1 base and J shed 4 bases, with 7 bases lying between them. Via the markers CD45RO/CCR7/CD25/CD127/CD95/CD27, stem cell-like memory, regulatory, central memory and naive CD4+ cells were sorted. Each population that was sorted was more than 98% pure. The V call is TRBV7-6, the J call TRBJ2-2; D remains ambiguous. The origin of this receptor is a woman aged 40 to 50 in good health. Sequencing used naive CD4+ T cells from blood. The CDR3 DNA follows: TGTGCCAGCAGCTTAGTTATCCTCACCGGGGAGCTGTTTTTT. Its translation: CASSLVILTGELFF. Full variable domain (missing parts from reference TRBV7-6 and TRBJ2-2): GAGVSQSPRYKVTKRGQDVALRCDPISGHVSLYWYRQALGQGPEFLTYFNYEAQQDKSGLPNDRFSAERPEGSISTLTIQRTEQRDSAMYRCASSLVILTGELFFGEGSRLTVL.